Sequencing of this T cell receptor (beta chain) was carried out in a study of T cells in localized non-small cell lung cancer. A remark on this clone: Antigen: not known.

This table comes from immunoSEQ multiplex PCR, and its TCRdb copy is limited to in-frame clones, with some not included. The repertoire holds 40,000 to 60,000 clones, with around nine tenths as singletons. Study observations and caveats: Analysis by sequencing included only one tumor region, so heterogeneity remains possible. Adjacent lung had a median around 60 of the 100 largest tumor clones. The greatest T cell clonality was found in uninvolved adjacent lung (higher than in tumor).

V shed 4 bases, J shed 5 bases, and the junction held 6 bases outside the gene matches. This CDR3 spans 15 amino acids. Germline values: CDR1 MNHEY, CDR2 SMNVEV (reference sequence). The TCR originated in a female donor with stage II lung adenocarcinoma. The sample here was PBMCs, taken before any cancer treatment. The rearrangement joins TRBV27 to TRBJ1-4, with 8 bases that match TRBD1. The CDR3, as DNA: TGTGCCAGCAGTTATCGGACAGGGTACAATGAAAAACTGTTTTTT. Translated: CASSYRTGYNEKLFF.